These 11 T cell receptor beta chains originate from one sample sequenced in a study of cytomegalovirus exposure and HLA in healthy donors. TCRdb keeps only in-frame clones here, not all; method: immunoSEQ multiplex PCR. The data contain 110,000 to 150,000 clones, approximately 90% of them seen just once; the ten biggest clones take up 0.6% to 0.85%. The material sequenced was PBMCs. These receptors were taken from a man younger than 35 in good health and CMV-seronegative.

The chain employs TRBV27 and TRBJ1-4; 7 bases align to TRBD1. The CDR3 has 15 residues. Germline V gene data show CDR1 as MNHEY and CDR2 as SMNVEV (reference sequence). Trimming removed 5 bases from V and 0 bases from J; junction bases left unmatched: 3. The CDR3 protein is CASSPTGATNEKLFF. The CDR3 bases are TGTGCCAGCAGTCCAACAGGGGCAACTAATGAAAAACTGTTTTTT.

V usage is TRBV5-6 and J usage is TRBJ1-5, with a weak D call TRBD1 (6 bases). Germline assignment: CDR1 SGHDT and CDR2 YYEEEE. The CDR3 consists of 15 residues. With 1 base removed from V and 7 bases from J, the gap between germline ends came to 15 bases. This CDR3 is CASSLFQGSLQPQHF. The CDR3 bases are TGTGCCAGCAGCTTGTTCCAGGGGTCCTTACAGCCCCAGCATTTT.

The chain uses TRBV7-6 and TRBJ1-5; D unresolved. The germline V gene encodes CDR1 SGHVS and CDR2 FNYEAQ. The V and J ends lost 1 base and 2 bases respectively, with 6 bases between them. This CDR3 has 14 amino acids. The chain's CDR3 is CASSLGGGNQPQHF. DNA for the CDR3: TGTGCCAGCAGCTTAGGGGGAGGCAATCAGCCCCAGCATTTT.

This chain links TRBV2 with TRBJ2-7, with D perhaps matching TRBD1 (6 bases). This CDR3 contains 14 residues. The V gene's germline CDR1 is SNHLY and CDR2 FYNNEI. Trimming shortened V by 6 bases and J by 2 bases, and 14 bases separated the two germline ends. In DNA, the CDR3 is TGTGCCAGCAGCCCCCGTACAGGGACCTACGAGCAGTACTTC. This codes for CASSPRTGTYEQYF.

The J gene is TRBJ2-2, the V gene TRBV30; D might be TRBD1 (5 bases). V dropped 5 bases and J dropped 4 bases, with 11 bases sitting between them. In germline, CDR1 is GTSNPN, CDR2 SVGIG (reference sequence). The CDR3 length is 13 residues. CDR3 bases: TGTGCCTGGGAGCCAGGGATCACCGGGGAGCTGTTTTTT. It translates to CAWEPGITGELFF.

The rearrangement uses TRBV6-1 and TRBJ2-1; 10 bases fit TRBD1. Trimming at V came to 5 bases and at J to 9 bases, leaving 4 bases not matched to a gene. CDR1 MNHNS and CDR2 SASEGT come from the germline V gene. CDR3 length equals 13 residues. CDR3 in amino acids: CASSTDRGLEQFF. The CDR3 DNA reads TGTGCCAGCAGTACAGACAGGGGGCTTGAGCAGTTCTTC.

This clone appeared a single time. The chain links TRBV30 to TRBJ1-5; 7 bases match TRBD1. Losses at the gene ends were 0 bases for V and 8 bases for J; bases not matched to a gene: 10. CDR3 length: 15 residues. Germline CDR1 GTSNPN, CDR2 SVGIG (reference sequence). CDR3 sequence: CAWSVHRGPWEPQHF. As DNA, the CDR3 is TGTGCCTGGAGTGTTCACAGGGGACCTTGGGAGCCCCAGCATTTT.

The chain uses TRBV5-1 and TRBJ2-3, with D possibly TRBD1 on 6 matching bases. The germline CDR1 and CDR2 sequences are SGHRS and YFSETQ. This CDR3 comprises 16 residues. The V end lost 4 bases, the J end lost 2 bases, and 17 bases lay between the germline ends. In DNA form, the CDR3 reads TGCGCCAGCAGCGACTCAGGGCCGGGACACACAGATACGCAGTATTTT. Its protein product is CASSDSGPGHTDTQYF.

The gene calls are TRBV5-6 and TRBJ2-3, with 11 bases lining up with TRBD2. The CDR3 is 17 amino acids. With V trimmed by 2 bases and J by 6 bases, 11 bases remained unmatched. Germline V lookup: CDR1 SGHDT, CDR2 YYEEEE. DNA of the CDR3: TGTGCCAGCAGCTTCCTTGCTAGCGGGGGGCGCGCGGATACGCAGTATTTT. As protein: CASSFLASGGRADTQYF.

The gene calls are TRBV7-9 and TRBJ1-5; 9 nucleotides match TRBD1. Germline lookup yields CDR1 SEHNR and CDR2 FQNEAQ (reference sequence). J lost 3 bases, V lost 6 bases, and 12 bases had no gene match. The CDR3 has 17 residues. The CDR3 reads CASRPGTGRRANQPQHF. The DNA of the CDR3 is TGTGCCAGCAGACCCGGGACAGGGAGGAGGGCCAATCAGCCCCAGCATTTT.

The chain combines TRBV27 with TRBJ2-3; a possible D gene is TRBD2 (5 bases). The germline V gene encodes CDR1 MNHEY and CDR2 SMNVEV (reference sequence). The CDR3 has 18 residues. Trimming pared 2 bases from V and 2 bases from J, leaving 20 bases between. The DNA for the CDR3 is TGTGCCAGCAGTTTAGAATGGACTCAAAAACGACTCACAGATACGCAGTATTTT. This translates into CASSLEWTQKRLTDTQYF.